This paragraph covers one TCR beta chain sequence. The target antigen is unknown. The repertoire was sequenced with immunoSEQ multiplex PCR; TCRdb's copy has only in-frame clones and lacks some. In the table there are under 850 clones, under 96% of which are singletons. Time point meaning: recipient sample about 28 days before transplant, after cytoreduction. This sample was taken from a study of T cell clonotyping in hematopoietic cell transplantation. Germline CDR1 is GTSNPN and CDR2 is SVGIG (reference sequence). Trimming took off 1 base at V and 3 bases at J, with 24 bases between the two ends. The CDR3 is 18 amino acids. The study's findings and limits: No sorting was done, leaving CD4 and CD8 contributions mixed.

Sequencing used peripheral blood mononuclear cells, obtained before stem cell transplant. V and J are TRBV30 and TRBJ2-5, with TRBD1 as a possible D gene (6 bases). This TCR came from a middle-aged woman with acute myeloid leukemia. Some clones in this sample may be carry-over from other donors' samples. DNA of the CDR3: TGTGCCTGGAGTGCTCGGACAGTTTTCGGACTCCAGAAAGAGACCCAGTACTTC. Amino acids: CAWSARTVFGLQKETQYF.